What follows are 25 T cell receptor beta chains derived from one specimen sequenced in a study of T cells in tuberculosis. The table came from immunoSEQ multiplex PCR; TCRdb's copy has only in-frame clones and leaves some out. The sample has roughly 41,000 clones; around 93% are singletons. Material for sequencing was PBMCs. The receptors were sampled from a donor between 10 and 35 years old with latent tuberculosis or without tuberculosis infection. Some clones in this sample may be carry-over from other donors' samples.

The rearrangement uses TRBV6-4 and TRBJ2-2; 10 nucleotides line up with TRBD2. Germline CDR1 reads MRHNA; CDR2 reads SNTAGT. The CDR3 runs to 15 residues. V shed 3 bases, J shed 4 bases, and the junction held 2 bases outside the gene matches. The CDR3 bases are TGTGCCAGCAGTGAAAGCGGGGGGGCCACCGGGGAGCTGTTTTTT. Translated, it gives CASSESGGATGELFF.

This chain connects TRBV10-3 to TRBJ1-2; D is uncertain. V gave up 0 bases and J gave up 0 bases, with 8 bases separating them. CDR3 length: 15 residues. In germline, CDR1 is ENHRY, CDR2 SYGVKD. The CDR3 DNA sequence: TGTGCCATCAGTGAGTCCTCGGGAGCTAACTATGGCTACACCTTC. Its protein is CAISESSGANYGYTF.

The CDR3 region is CASSVSVNTEAFF. The DNA of the CDR3 is TGTGCCAGCAGCGTATCCGTGAACACTGAAGCTTTCTTT. The V and J genes are TRBV9 and TRBJ1-1; D ambiguous. Germline V CDR1 and CDR2: SGDLS, YYNGEE. CDR3 length equals 13 residues. V was clipped by 1 base and J by 0 bases, with 4 bases between them.

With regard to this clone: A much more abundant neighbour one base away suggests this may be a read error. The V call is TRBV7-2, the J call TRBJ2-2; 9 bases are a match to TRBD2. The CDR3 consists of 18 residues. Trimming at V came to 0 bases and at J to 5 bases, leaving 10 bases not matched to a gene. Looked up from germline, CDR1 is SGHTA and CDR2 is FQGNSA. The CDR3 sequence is CASSLALAGGPGTGELFF. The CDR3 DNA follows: TGTGCCAGCAGCTTAGCCCTCGCGGGGGGGCCTGGGACCGGGGAGCTGTTTTTT.

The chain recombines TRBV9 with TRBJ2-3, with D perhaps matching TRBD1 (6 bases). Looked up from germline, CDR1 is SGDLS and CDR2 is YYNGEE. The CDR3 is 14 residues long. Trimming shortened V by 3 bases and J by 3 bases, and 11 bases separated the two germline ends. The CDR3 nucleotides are TGTGCCAGCAGCGGCCGACAGGATACAGATACGCAGTATTTT. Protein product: CASSGRQDTDTQYF.

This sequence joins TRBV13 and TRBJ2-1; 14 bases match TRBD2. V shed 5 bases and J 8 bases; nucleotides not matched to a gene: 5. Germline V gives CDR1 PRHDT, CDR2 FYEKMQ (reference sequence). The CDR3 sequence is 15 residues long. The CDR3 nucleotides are TGTGCCAGCAGCCGGACTAGCGGGGGGCTGGATGAGCAGTTCTTC. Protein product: CASSRTSGGLDEQFF.

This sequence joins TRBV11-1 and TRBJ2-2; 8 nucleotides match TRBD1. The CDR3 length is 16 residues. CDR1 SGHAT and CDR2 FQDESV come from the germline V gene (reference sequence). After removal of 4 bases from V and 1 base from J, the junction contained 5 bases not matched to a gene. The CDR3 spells CASSSVGTGNTGELFF. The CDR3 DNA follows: TGTGCCAGCAGCTCCGTGGGGACAGGGAACACCGGGGAGCTGTTTTTT.

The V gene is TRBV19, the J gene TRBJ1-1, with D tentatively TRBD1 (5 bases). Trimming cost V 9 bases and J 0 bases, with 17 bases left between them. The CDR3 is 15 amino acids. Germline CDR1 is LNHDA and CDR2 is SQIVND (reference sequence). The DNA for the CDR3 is TGTGCCAGCCACCTCGCGGGGGATTTGAACACTGAAGCTTTCTTT. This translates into CASHLAGDLNTEAFF.

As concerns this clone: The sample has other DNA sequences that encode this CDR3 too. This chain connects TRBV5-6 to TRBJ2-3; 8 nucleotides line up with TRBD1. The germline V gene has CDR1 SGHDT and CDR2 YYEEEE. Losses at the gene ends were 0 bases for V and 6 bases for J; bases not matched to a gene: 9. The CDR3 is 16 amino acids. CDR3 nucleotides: TGTGCCAGCAGCTTGGTTCCAGGACAGGGTACGGATACGCAGTATTTT. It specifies CASSLVPGQGTDTQYF.

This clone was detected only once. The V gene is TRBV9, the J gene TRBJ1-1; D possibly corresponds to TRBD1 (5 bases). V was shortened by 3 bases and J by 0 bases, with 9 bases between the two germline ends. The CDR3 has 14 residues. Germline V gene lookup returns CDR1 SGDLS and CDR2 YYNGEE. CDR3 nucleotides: TGTGCCAGCAGCGGGGGGGTGTTGAACACTGAAGCTTTCTTT. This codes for CASSGGVLNTEAFF. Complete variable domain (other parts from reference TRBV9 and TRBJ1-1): DSGVTQTPKHLITATGQRVTLRCSPRSGDLSVYWYQQSLDQGLQFLIQYYNGEERAKGNILERFSAQQFPDLHSELNLSSLELGDSALYFCASSGGVLNTEAFFGQGTRLTVV.

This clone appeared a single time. CDR3 protein: CASSSTGSYNEQFF. The CDR3 nucleotides read TGTGCCAGCAGCTCGACGGGATCCTACAATGAGCAGTTCTTC. The chain has TRBV11-3 and TRBJ2-1; D is possibly TRBD2 (5 bases). Germline V CDR1 and CDR2: SGHNT, YENEEA. The V and J ends lost 4 bases and 1 base respectively, with 8 bases between them. The CDR3 is made up of 14 amino acids.

This chain's CDR3 is CASSITGFRGYTF. As DNA, the CDR3 is TGTGCCAGCAGCATAACAGGGTTTCGCGGCTACACCTTC. This chain uses TRBV7-2 with TRBJ1-2, with a tentative D call TRBD1 (6 bases). V gave up 5 bases and J gave up 8 bases, with 15 bases separating them. The germline gives CDR1 SGHTA, CDR2 FQGNSA. This CDR3 is built from 13 residues.

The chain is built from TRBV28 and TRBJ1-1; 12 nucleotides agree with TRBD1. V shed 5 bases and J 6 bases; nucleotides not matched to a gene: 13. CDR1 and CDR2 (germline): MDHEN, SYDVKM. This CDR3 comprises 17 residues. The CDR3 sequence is CASSRGTGTGGFAEAFF. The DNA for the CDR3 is TGTGCCAGCAGTAGGGGAACCGGGACAGGGGGCTTCGCTGAAGCTTTCTTT.

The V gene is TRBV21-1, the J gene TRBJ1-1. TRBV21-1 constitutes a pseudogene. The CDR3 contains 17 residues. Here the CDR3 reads CASSKAVGGPLNTEAFF. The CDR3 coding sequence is TGTGCCAGCAGCAAAGCCGTCGGGGGGCCCCTGAACACTGAAGCTTTCTTT.

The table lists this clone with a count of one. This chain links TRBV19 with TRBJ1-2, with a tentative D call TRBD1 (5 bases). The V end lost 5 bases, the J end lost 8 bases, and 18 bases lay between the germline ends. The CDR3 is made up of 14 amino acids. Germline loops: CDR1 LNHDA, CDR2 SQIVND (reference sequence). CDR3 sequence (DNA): TGTGCCAGTAGTCCCAACACACAGGTGCCGGGCTACACCTTC. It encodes CASSPNTQVPGYTF.

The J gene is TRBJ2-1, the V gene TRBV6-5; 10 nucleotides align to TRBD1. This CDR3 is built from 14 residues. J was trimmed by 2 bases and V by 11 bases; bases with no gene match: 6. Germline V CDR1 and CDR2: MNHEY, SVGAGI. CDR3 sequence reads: CAVRGTGAYNEQFF. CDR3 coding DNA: TGTGCCGTACGAGGGACAGGGGCCTACAATGAGCAGTTCTTC.

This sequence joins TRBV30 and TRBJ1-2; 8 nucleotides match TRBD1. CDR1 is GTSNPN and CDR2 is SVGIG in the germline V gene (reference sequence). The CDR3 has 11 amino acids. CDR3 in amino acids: CAFVRGLGYTF. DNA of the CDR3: TGTGCTTTCGTCAGGGGGCTTGGCTACACCTTC.

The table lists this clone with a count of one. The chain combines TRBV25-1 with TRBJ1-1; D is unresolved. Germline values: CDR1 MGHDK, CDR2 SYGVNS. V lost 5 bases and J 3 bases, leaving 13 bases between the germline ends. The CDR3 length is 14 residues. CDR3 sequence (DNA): TGTGCCAGCAGTAAGTACCCTGAGGACACTGAAGCTTTCTTT. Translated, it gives CASSKYPEDTEAFF. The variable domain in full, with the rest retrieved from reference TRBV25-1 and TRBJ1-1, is EADIYQTPRYLVIGTGKKITLECSQTMGHDKMYWYQQDPGMELHLIHYSYGVNSTEKGDLSSESTVSRIRTEHFPLTLESARPSHTSQYLCASSKYPEDTEAFFGQGTRLTVV.

CDR3 sequence (DNA): TGTGCCAGCAGAAATACAGGGAGCGCCACTGAAGCTTTCTTT. Protein sequence: CASRNTGSATEAFF. This rearrangement joins TRBV5-6 to TRBJ1-1; tentative D call: TRBD1 (6 bases). Germline V gene lookup returns CDR1 SGHDT and CDR2 YYEEEE. CDR3 length equals 14 residues. Trimming cost V 5 bases and J 4 bases, with 15 bases left between them.

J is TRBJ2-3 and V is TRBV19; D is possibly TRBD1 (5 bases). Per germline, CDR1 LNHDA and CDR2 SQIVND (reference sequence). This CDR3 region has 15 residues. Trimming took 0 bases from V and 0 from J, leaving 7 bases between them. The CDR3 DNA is TGTGCCAGTAGTATAGACAGGGAAAGCACAGATACGCAGTATTTT. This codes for CASSIDRESTDTQYF.

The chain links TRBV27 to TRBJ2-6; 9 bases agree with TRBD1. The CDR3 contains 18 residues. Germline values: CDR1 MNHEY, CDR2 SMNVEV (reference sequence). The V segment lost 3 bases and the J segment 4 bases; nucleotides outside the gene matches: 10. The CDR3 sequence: CASSLRDRDYTGANVLTF. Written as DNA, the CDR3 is TGTGCCAGCAGTTTGAGGGACAGGGATTATACCGGGGCCAACGTCCTGACTTTC.

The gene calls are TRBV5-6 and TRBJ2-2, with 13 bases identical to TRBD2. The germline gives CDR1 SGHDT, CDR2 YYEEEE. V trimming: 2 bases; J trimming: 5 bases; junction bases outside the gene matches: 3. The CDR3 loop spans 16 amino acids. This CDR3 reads CASSLGLAGDTGELFF. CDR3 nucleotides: TGTGCCAGCAGCTTAGGACTAGCGGGGGATACCGGGGAGCTGTTTTTT.

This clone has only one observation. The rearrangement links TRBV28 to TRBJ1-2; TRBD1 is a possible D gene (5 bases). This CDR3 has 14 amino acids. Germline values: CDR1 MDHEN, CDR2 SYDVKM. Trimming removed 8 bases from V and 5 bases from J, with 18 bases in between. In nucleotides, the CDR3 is TGTGCCAGCGTCACAGGCTCTACTTTGTATGGCTACACCTTC. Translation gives CASVTGSTLYGYTF.

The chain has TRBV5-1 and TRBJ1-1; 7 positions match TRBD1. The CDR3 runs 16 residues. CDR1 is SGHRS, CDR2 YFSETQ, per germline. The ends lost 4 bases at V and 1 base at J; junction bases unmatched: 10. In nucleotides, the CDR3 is TGCGCCAGCAGCCCGACCTGGACAGGTTCGAACACTGAAGCTTTCTTT. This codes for CASSPTWTGSNTEAFF.

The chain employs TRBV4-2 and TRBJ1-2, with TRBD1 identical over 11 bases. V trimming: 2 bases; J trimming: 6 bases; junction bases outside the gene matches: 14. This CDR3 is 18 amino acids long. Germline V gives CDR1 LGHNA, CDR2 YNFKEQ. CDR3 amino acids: CASSQSDLGDRGYNGYTF. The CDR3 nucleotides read TGTGCCAGCAGCCAATCGGACCTAGGGGACAGGGGGTACAATGGCTACACCTTC.